The entry below gives a single TCR beta chain sequence along with its context. The germline CDR1 and CDR2 sequences are KGHDR and SFDVKD. This CDR3 contains 13 residues. Trimming took off 9 bases at V and 4 bases at J, with 14 bases between the two ends. The sample originates from a study of blood T cell repertoires in COVID-19. Looking at the study overall: Acute and convalescent COVID-19 specimens originated in the United States, Italy and Spain. The analysed material was cDNA or gDNA that came from T cells, B-cell-depleted T cells, or PBMCs.

Enrolled during active infection, Seattle patients were then followed longitudinally. In the original analysis: Estimation of nucleated cell counts relied on the amplification of reference gene primers. TCRdb keeps only in-frame clones here, not all; method: immunoSEQ multiplex PCR. V and J calls and clone size are those listed in that table; D and trimming were worked out from the DNA. The sample records roughly 220,000 clones, about 85% being singletons. The chain recombines TRBV24-1 with TRBJ1-1; perhaps TRBD1 as D (6 bases). Sequenced input: peripheral blood. This sequence was found in a woman between 45 and 60 years old with COVID-19, enrolled during active disease. In DNA form, the CDR3 reads TGTGCCACCTCCAGTACAGGGTCCACTGAAGCTTTCTTT. Amino acid sequence: CATSSTGSTEAFF.